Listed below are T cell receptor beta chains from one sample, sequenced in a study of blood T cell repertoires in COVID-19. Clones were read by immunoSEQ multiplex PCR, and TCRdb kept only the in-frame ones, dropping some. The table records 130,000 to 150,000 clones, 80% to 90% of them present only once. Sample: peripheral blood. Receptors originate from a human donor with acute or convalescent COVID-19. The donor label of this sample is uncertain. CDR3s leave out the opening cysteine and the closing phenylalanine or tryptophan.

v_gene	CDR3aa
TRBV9	ASNPSLTLNTEAF
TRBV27	ASSLSRTDFYGYT
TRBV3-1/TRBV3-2	ASSGPRGRLY
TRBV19	ASRSRDRDYGYT
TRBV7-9	ASSPPGGRSNYGYT
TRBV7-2	ASSSIEYSGANVLT
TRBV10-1	ASSESHRNTEAF
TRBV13	ASSPRGGQGVVNTEAF
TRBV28	ASSLSQSQH
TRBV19	ASSIANSGTGSPLH
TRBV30	AHRQGGYNEQF
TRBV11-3	ASSPGLAPDEQF
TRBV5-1	ASSFSDSNYGYT
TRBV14	ASSQERGASNTQY
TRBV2	ASLVFQVDTEAF
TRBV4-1	ASSQYSGGDNSPLH
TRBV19	ASSWDRVSEKLF
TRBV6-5	ASTHSPGTGTEAF
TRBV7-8	ASSLAHSRANYGYT
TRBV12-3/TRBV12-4	ASTGGSNQPQH
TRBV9	ASSPHGEPGNTIY
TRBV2	ASSFDRVVYNEQF
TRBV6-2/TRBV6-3	ASSLRDTQY